The rows below give T cell receptor beta chains drawn from one sample of a study of blood T cell repertoires in COVID-19. TCRdb's copy holds only in-frame clones and misses some; the assay was immunoSEQ multiplex PCR. The sample includes tens of thousands of clones, under 80% seen only once; the top ten take 28%. Sequencing was done on a sample of peripheral blood. These receptors all stem from an elderly woman with active or convalescent COVID-19. Both conserved end residues are part of each CDR3. The order of the fields is clone size, J gene, V gene, D gene, CDR3 protein, CDR3 DNA. A D gene is named only where the DNA matches it firmly. The size entry is marked missing in some rows and otherwise reads once, few, many or a size class.

>once|TRBJ2-1|TRBV7-7|TRBD1
CASSLALGGKGNEQFF
TGTGCTAGCAGCTTAGCGCTAGGGGGCAAGGGCAATGAGCAGTTCTTC
>NA|TRBJ1-1|TRBV7-3|NA
CASSLNGGNTEAFF
TGTGCCAGCAGCTTAAACGGCGGTAACACTGAAGCTTTCTTT
>NA|TRBJ2-3|TRBV3-1/TRBV3-2|TRBD1
CASSLGQGATDTQYF
TGTGCCAGCAGCCTCGGACAGGGGGCCACAGATACGCAGTATTTT
>NA|TRBJ1-6|TRBV5-1|TRBD1
CASSRDGQGQNSPLHF
TGCGCCAGCAGCCGGGACGGACAGGGCCAAAATTCACCCCTCCACTTT
>NA|TRBJ2-7|TRBV4-1|NA
CASSPEDSSAYEQYF
TGCGCCAGCAGCCCCGAGGACAGTTCGGCCTACGAGCAGTACTTC
>once|TRBJ1-1|TRBV5-4|TRBD1
CAIRTGGLTTEAFF
TGTGCCATCCGGACAGGGGGCTTGACCACTGAAGCTTTCTTT
>NA|TRBJ1-4|TRBV4-1|NA
CASSYRATNEKLFF
TGCGCCAGCAGCTACAGGGCAACTAATGAAAAACTGTTTTTT
>NA|TRBJ2-7|TRBV20-1|NA
CSASYQVSYEQYF
TGCAGTGCTAGTTATCAGGTCTCCTACGAGCAGTACTTC
>many|TRBJ1-4|TRBV9|NA
CASSQNPTNEKLFF
TGTGCCAGCAGCCAGAATCCAACTAATGAAAAACTGTTTTTT
>NA|TRBJ2-7|TRBV2|NA
CASILEGANEQYF
TGTGCCAGCATTCTGGAGGGTGCCAACGAGCAGTACTTC
>NA|TRBJ1-2|TRBV6-4|NA
CASSVDGQGQGGYTF
TGTGCCAGCAGTGTGGATGGGCAGGGGCAGGGTGGCTACACCTTC
>few|TRBJ1-2|TRBV12-3/TRBV12-4|TRBD1
CASSLRQGDGYTF
TGTGCCAGCAGTCTTCGACAGGGGGACGGCTACACCTTC
>NA|TRBJ2-2|TRBV6-5|TRBD2
CASSVSGGAGELFF
TGTGCCAGCAGCGTTAGCGGGGGGGCCGGGGAGCTGTTTTTT
>NA|TRBJ2-7|TRBV4-3|TRBD2
CASSPERKGGWGRYF
TGCGCCAGCAGCCCTGAACGGAAGGGAGGGTGGGGTCGGTACTTC
>NA|TRBJ1-3|TRBV5-1|NA
CASSLGQFRSGNTIYF
TGCGCCAGCAGCTTGGGACAGTTCCGCTCTGGAAACACCATATATTTT
>NA|TRBJ1-6|TRBV4-3|TRBD1
CASSQSRTGSSPLHF
TGCGCCAGCAGCCAGTCGCGGACAGGGAGTTCACCCCTCCACTTT
>NA|TRBJ2-7|TRBV5-5|TRBD2
CASSYYPVGSGEGYF
TGTGCCAGCAGCTATTACCCGGTGGGCTCCGGGGAGGGGTACTTC
>NA|TRBJ2-7|TRBV19|TRBD2
CASSWRGGEQYF
TGTGCCAGTAGTTGGCGGGGGGGCGAGCAGTACTTC
>NA|TRBJ2-7|TRBV6-8|NA
CASSYRQAPAEQYF
TGTGCCAGCAGTTATCGACAGGCCCCCGCCGAGCAGTACTTC
>few|TRBJ2-1|TRBV9|NA
CASTPRDSIYNEQFF
TGTGCCAGCACTCCCCGGGACTCCATCTACAATGAGCAGTTCTTC
>NA|TRBJ2-5|TRBV19|TRBD1
CASSMLGQSLQETQYF
TGTGCCAGTAGTATGCTGGGACAGAGTCTTCAAGAGACCCAGTACTTC
>NA|TRBJ2-5|TRBV6-6|NA
CASSQGNGETQYF
TGTGCCAGCAGCCAGGGAAACGGAGAGACCCAGTACTTC
>NA|TRBJ2-2|TRBV7-9|NA
CASSPPGQGATGELFF
TGTGCCAGCAGCCCGCCGGGACAAGGGGCCACCGGGGAGCTGTTTTTT
>NA|TRBJ2-2|TRBV19|NA
CASRKHTGELFF
TGTGCCAGTAGGAAACATACCGGGGAGCTGTTTTTT